This TCR beta chain was observed in a study of beta chain features in type 1 diabetes. Study-wide results and caveats: Sampled from patients, naive, central memory and Treg TCRB repertoires appeared more similar than those sampled from healthy donors. Shortening of TCRB CDR3s, moderate but significant, appeared in all four CD4+ subsets of Type 1 diabetes patients. Sequencing used cDNA, and cells with high TCR expression could therefore be over-represented.

CDR1 SQVTM and CDR2 ANQGSEA come from the germline V gene. Trimming removed 5 bases at V and 1 base at J, with 27 bases between. The CDR3 contains 19 residues. About this clone itself: Its antigen remains unknown.

Of the isolated RNA, all was reverse transcribed, and so the sequenced material was expressed TCRB transcripts. Produced via immunoSEQ multiplex PCR; TCRdb's table is partial and in-frame only. This sample yields hundreds of thousands of clones, of which around an eighth are seen a single time; just under 0.04% belongs to the top ten. Sequencing used naive CD4+ T cells from blood. The rearrangement joins TRBV29-1 to TRBJ2-4; the D call may be TRBD1 or TRBD2 (6 bases each). The receptor comes from a man in his late teens or twenties with type 1 diabetes. CDR3 sequence (DNA): TGCAGCGTTCTCTACGTGGGGGGCGTTTTCGGCAAGGCCAAAAACATTCAGTACTTC. Amino acids: CSVLYVGGVFGKAKNIQYF.